A selection of T cell receptor beta chains follows, all from one sample in a study of metastatic and nonmetastatic thyroid tumors. TCRdb reassembled clones from the PCR reads with MiXCR. The sample includes about 13,000 clones, roughly 28% of them seen just once. The sample consisted of tumor tissue. The receptors were sampled from a female donor with papillary thyroid cancer or a benign thyroid nodule (not recorded which). Some clones in this sample may be carry-over from other donors' samples. Each CDR3 is given with its conserved first and last residue.

>TRBJ2-7|TRBV20-1
CSARVGEQYF
>TRBJ2-5|TRBV6-1
CASTPGTGGQETQYF
>TRBJ2-1|TRBV19
CASSISGTGIYNEQFF
>TRBJ2-5|TRBV20-1
CSGIDYQETQYF
>TRBJ1-1|TRBV6-2/TRBV6-3
CASSSQIGTEAFF
>TRBJ2-1|TRBV27
CASSSAGRGTYNEQFF
>TRBJ1-1|TRBV5-6
CASSWGGQGAGNTEAFF
>TRBJ2-7|TRBV19
CASSRKASGRQTASSYEQYF
>TRBJ2-7|TRBV6-6
CASSYNRGHEQYF
>TRBJ2-1|TRBV5-1
CASKLRTSGDNEQFF
>TRBJ2-1|TRBV27
CASSAPLAGVRYNEQFF
>TRBJ2-1|TRBV19
CASSSLDLNNEQFF
>TRBJ2-1|TRBV19
CASSTLFGSTDNEQFF
>TRBJ1-2|TRBV7-6
CASSLSGQGDGYTF
>TRBJ2-6|TRBV27
CASSFSRGRGSGANVLTF
>TRBJ1-1|TRBV10-2
CASSGSSGSPPAFF
>TRBJ1-3|TRBV6-2/TRBV6-3
CASSYSTVAASGNTIYF
>TRBJ1-1|TRBV6-1
CASSASGDTEDFF
>TRBJ2-2|TRBV6-1
CASSRTATGELFF
>TRBJ1-2|TRBV2
CASKPRGVDYGYTF
>TRBJ2-7|TRBV6-5
CASSYEDNNEQYF
>TRBJ2-3|TRBV28
CASTPPRTNTDTQYF
>TRBJ2-7|TRBV6-1
CASSFGQDLWEQYF
>TRBJ2-7|TRBV19
CASIGGVGEQYF
>TRBJ2-7|TRBV6-5
CASSYGLTSGRGAYEQYF
>TRBJ1-2|TRBV20-1
CSAPDRARDNYGYTF
>TRBJ2-1|TRBV7-3
CASSITGTGFYNEQFF
>TRBJ1-2|TRBV28
CASGLGTSLTGGYTF
>TRBJ1-1|TRBV5-1
CVSSLCSTVNTEAFF
>TRBJ2-5|TRBV2
CASSEKGQGLGETQYF
>TRBJ1-1|TRBV28
CASSFRGLHIAEAFF
>TRBJ1-4|TRBV30
CAWGEGRANEKLFF
>TRBJ1-4|TRBV19
CASRNRVSTNEKLFF
>TRBJ2-7|TRBV28
CASSLYTGSYEQYF
>TRBJ2-1|TRBV2
CASREGTSWDNEQFF
>TRBJ2-2|TRBV6-1
CATELLKTAQNTGELFF
>TRBJ2-1|TRBV27
CASSFSGRFVYEQFF
>TRBJ1-4|TRBV28
CASRVRQEKLFF
>TRBJ2-7|TRBV5-4
CASSLARSGRGHEQYF
>TRBJ1-1|TRBV3-1
CASSPQGERTEAFF
>TRBJ1-4|TRBV5-1
CASSIGQGNIEKLFF
>TRBJ2-2|TRBV6-2/TRBV6-3
CASSLTDYSANTGELFF
>TRBJ2-3|TRBV6-2/TRBV6-3
CASRLAGDTQYF
>TRBJ1-1|TRBV4-2
CASSRITGDLRYTEAFF
>TRBJ2-7|TRBV6-4
CAPQGLSYEQYF
>TRBJ2-7|TRBV29-1
CSVWGVGYEQYF
>TRBJ1-1|TRBV6-2/TRBV6-3
CASSYGARTEAFF
>TRBJ1-5|TRBV6-1
CSSSGIGVPNQPQHF
>TRBJ1-2|TRBV6-1
CACSGRQAACGYTF
>TRBJ1-2|TRBV4-3
CASSQGQGSYGYTF
>TRBJ2-3|TRBV3-1
CASSLRLAGTDTQYF
>TRBJ2-3|TRBV19
CASSLTGGAQYF
>TRBJ2-3|TRBV20-1
CSASQGSTDTQYF
>TRBJ2-7|TRBV4-1
CASSQGTSSYEQYF
>TRBJ2-1|TRBV5-1
CASSLFLQDSYNEQFF
>TRBJ2-7|TRBV20-1
CSSRCCIYEQYF
>TRBJ1-5|TRBV19
CASSRARRNSNQPQHF